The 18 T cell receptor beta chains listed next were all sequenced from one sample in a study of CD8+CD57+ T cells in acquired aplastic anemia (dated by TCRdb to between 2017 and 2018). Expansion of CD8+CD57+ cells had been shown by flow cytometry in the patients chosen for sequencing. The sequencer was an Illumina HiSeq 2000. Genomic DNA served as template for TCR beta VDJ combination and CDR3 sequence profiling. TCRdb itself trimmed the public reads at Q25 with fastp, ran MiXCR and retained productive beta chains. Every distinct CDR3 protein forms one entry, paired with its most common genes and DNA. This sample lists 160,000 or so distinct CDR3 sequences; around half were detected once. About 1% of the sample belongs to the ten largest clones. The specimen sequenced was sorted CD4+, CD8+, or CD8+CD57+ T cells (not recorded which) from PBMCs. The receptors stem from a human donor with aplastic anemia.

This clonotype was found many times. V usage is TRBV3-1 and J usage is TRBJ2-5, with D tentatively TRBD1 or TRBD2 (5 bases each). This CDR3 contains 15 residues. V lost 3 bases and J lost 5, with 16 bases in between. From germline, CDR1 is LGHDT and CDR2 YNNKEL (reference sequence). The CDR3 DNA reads TGTGCCAGCAGCCAGAGGTCGAGGGGCGGGGAGACCCAGTACTTC. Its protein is CASSQRSRGGETQYF.

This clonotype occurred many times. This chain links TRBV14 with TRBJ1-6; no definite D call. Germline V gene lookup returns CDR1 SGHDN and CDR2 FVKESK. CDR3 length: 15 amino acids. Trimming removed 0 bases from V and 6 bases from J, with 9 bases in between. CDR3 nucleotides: TGTGCCAGCAGCCAAGATGCCAGGAGTAATTCACCCCTCCACTTT. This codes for CASSQDARSNSPLHF.

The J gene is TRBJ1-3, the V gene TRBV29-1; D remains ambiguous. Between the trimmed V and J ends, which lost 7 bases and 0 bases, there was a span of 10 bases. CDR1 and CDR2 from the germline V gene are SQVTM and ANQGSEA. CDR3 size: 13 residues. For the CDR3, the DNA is TGCAGCGGAATAGCAGGCTCTGGAAACACCATATATTTT. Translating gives CSGIAGSGNTIYF.

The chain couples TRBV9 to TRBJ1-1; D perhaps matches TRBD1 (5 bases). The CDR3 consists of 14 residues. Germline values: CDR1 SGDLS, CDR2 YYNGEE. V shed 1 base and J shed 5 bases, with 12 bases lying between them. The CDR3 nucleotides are TGTGCCAGCAGCGTAAGCAGGGAAGGGACTGAAGCTTTCTTT. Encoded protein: CASSVSREGTEAFF.

CDR3 protein: CASSLVGQTRNSPLHF. CDR3 in DNA: TGTGCCAGCAGCTTAGTAGGACAGACCAGAAATTCACCCCTCCACTTT. V is TRBV11-1 and J is TRBJ1-6, with D perhaps matching TRBD1 (6 bases). CDR3 size: 16 residues. V lost 1 base to trimming and J lost 7 bases, with 14 bases between them. The germline gives CDR1 SGHAT, CDR2 FQDESV (reference sequence).

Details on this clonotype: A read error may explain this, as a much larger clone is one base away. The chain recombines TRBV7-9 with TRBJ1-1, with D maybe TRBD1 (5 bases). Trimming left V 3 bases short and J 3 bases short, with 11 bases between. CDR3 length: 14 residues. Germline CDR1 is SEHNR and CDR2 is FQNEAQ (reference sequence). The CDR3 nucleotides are TGTGCCAGCAGCTTCGGGGGAAGAGACACTGAAGCTTTCTTT. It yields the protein CASSFGGRDTEAFF.

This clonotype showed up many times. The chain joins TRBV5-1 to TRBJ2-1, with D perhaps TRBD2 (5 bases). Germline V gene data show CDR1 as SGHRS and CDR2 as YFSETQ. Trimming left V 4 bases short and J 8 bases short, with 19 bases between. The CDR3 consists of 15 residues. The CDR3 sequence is CASSPRSGTSDEQFF. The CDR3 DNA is TGCGCCAGCAGCCCCAGGAGCGGTACCTCAGATGAGCAGTTCTTC.

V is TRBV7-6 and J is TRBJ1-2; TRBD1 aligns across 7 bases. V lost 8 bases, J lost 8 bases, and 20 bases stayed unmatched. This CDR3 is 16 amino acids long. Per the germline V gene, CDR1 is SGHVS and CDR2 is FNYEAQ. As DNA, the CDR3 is TGTGCCAGCGGAGGATCCGGGACCCTTGCAGGGGGGGGCTACACCTTC. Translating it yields CASGGSGTLAGGGYTF. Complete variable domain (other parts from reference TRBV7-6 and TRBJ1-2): GAGVSQSPRYKVTKRGQDVALRCDPISGHVSLYWYRQALGQGPEFLTYFNYEAQQDKSGLPNDRFSAERPEGSISTLTIQRTEQRDSAMYRCASGGSGTLAGGGYTFGSGTRLTVV.

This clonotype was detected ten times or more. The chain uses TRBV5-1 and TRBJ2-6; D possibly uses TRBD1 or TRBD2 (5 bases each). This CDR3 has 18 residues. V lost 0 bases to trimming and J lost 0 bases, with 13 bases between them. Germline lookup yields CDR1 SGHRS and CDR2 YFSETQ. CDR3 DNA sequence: TGCGCCAGCAGCTTGGTATTGGGGACCAGCTCTGGGGCCAACGTCCTGACTTTC. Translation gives CASSLVLGTSSGANVLTF.

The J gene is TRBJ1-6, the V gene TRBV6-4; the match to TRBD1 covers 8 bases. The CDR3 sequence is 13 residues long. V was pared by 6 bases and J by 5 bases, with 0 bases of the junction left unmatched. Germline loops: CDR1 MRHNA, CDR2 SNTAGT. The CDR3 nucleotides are TGTGCCAGCAGGGACAGGGATAATTCACCCCTCCACTTT. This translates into CASRDRDNSPLHF.

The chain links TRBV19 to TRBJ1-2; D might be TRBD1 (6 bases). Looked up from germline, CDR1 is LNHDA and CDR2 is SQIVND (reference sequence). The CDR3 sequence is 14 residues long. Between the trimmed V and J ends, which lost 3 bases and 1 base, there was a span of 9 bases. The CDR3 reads CASSISDSNYGYTF. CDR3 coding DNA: TGTGCCAGTAGTATTTCGGACAGTAACTATGGCTACACCTTC. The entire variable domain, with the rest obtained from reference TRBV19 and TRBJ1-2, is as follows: DGGITQSPKYLFRKEGQNVTLSCEQNLNHDAMYWYRQDPGQGLRLIYYSQIVNDFQKGDIAEGYSVSREKKESFPLTVTSAQKNPTAFYLCASSISDSNYGYTFGSGTRLTVV.

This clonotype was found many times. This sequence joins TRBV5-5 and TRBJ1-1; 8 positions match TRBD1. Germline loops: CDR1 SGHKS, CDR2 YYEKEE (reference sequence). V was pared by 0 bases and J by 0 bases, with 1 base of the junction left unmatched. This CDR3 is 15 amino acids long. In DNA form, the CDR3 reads TGTGCCAGCAGCTTGGCAGGGGGCATGAACACTGAAGCTTTCTTT. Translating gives CASSLAGGMNTEAFF.

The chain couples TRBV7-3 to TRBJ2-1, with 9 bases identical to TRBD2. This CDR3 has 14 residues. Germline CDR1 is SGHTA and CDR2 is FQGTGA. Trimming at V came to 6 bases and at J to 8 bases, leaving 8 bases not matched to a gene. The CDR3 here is CASRETSGGDEQFF. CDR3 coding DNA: TGTGCCAGCAGGGAGACTAGCGGTGGCGATGAGCAGTTCTTC.

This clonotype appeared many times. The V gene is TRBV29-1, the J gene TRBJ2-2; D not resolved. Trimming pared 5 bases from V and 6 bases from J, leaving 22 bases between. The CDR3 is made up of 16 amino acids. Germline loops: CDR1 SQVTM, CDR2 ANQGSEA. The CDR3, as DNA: TGCAGCGTTCGGTTGTTAGGGTGGGATTCGGCCGGGGAGCTGTTTTTT. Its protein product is CSVRLLGWDSAGELFF.

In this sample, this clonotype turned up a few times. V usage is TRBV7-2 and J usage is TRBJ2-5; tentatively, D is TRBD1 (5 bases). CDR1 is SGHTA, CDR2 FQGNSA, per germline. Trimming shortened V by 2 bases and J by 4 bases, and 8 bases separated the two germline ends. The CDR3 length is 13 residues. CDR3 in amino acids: CASSLQGSETQYF. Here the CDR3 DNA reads TGTGCCAGCAGCTTACAGGGCTCAGAGACCCAGTACTTC.

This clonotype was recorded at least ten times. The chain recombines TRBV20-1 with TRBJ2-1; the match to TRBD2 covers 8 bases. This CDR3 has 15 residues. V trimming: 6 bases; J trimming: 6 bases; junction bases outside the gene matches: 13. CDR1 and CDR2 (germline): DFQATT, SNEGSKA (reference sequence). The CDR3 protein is CSALSGRGVVNEQFF. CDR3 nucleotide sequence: TGCAGTGCCCTTAGTGGGCGGGGGGTAGTCAATGAGCAGTTCTTC.

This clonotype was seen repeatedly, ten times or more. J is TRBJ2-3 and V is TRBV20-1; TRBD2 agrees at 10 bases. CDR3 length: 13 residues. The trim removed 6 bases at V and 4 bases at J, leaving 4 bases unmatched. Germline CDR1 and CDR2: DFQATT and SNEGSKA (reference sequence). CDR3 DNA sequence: TGCAGTGCGGGCGGACTAGCGGCAGATACGCAGTATTTT. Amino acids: CSAGGLAADTQYF.

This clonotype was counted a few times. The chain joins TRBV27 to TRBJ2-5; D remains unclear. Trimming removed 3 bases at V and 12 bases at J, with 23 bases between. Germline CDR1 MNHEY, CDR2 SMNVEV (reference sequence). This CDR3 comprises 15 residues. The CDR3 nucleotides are TGTGCCAGCAGTTTCTCCGCCACACTACAAGGCTCCAAGTACTTC. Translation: CASSFSATLQGSKYF.